Below are 18 T cell receptor beta chains sequenced from a single sample in a study of T cells in Graves' hyperthyroidism and ophthalmopathy. RNA transcripts provided the source from which TCR beta CDR3 regions were amplified. First-round RT-PCR targeting the TCR CDR3 was performed with the HTBI primer set. TCRdb called the multiplex PCR reads again in MiXCR, with one record for every CDR3 protein. The table includes about 460,000 distinct CDR3 sequences, under 25% detected once. The sample was blood. The receptor source for this set is a woman aged 65 to 85 with Graves' ophthalmopathy.

This clonotype was observed a handful of times. The chain has TRBV5-1 and TRBJ2-1; D unclear. V was trimmed by 5 bases and J by 6 bases, leaving 9 bases between them. The CDR3 is 12 amino acids. Germline V gene sequence: CDR1 SGHRS, CDR2 YFSETQ. In nucleotides, the CDR3 is TGCGCCAGCAGTCCCCCCTCCAATGAGCAGTTCTTC. Amino acids: CASSPPSNEQFF.

This clonotype was seen repeatedly, ten times or more. The V and J genes are TRBV12-3 or TRBV12-4 and TRBJ1-5, with D perhaps matching TRBD1 (5 bases). The ends were cut back, 5 bases at V and 5 bases at J, with 13 bases in the middle. The CDR3 is 14 amino acids. The CDR3 DNA reads as TGTGCCAGCAGTCAACTCGGGACGTATCAGCCCCAGCATTTT. Amino acid sequence: CASSQLGTYQPQHF.

The chain recombines TRBV29-1 with TRBJ1-1; the D gene is possibly TRBD1 (5 bases). There are 11 residues in the CDR3. V gave up 6 bases and J gave up 11 bases, with 16 bases separating them. Per the germline V gene, CDR1 is SQVTM and CDR2 is ANQGSEA. The CDR3 DNA reads TGCAGCGTGGTTAAAACAGGTTCGGCTTTCTTT. The encoded protein is CSVVKTGSAFF. Together with reference TRBV29-1 and TRBJ1-1, the CDR3 gives the full variable domain: SAVISQKPSRDICQRGTSLTIQCQVDSQVTMMFWYRQQPGQSLTLIATANQGSEATYESGFVIDKFPISRPNLTFSTLTVSNMSPEDSSIYLCSVVKTGSAFFGQGTRLTVV.

This clonotype appeared a few times. The V and J genes are TRBV2 and TRBJ2-1, with D perhaps TRBD2 (6 bases). V was trimmed by 5 bases and J by 15 bases, leaving 17 bases between them. Germline CDR1 and CDR2: SNHLY and FYNNEI. The CDR3 is 12 residues long. Here the CDR3 reads CASSLGRGIPFF. Here the CDR3 DNA reads TGTGCCAGCAGTTTGGGGCGCGGGATCCCGTTCTTC.

This clonotype appeared a few times. This chain connects TRBV7-9 to TRBJ2-7; 7 positions match TRBD2. Losses at the gene ends were 7 bases for V and 0 bases for J; bases not matched to a gene: 9. The germline CDR1 and CDR2 sequences are SEHNR and FQNEAQ (reference sequence). This CDR3 comprises 15 residues. This CDR3 is CASTREGFSSYEQYF. The CDR3 bases are TGTGCCAGCACCAGGGAGGGGTTTAGCTCCTACGAGCAGTACTTC. Complete variable domain (other parts from reference TRBV7-9 and TRBJ2-7): DTGVSQNPRHKITKRGQNVTFRCDPISEHNRLYWYRQTLGQGPEFLTYFQNEAQLEKSRLLSDRFSAERPKGSFSTLEIQRTEQGDSAMYLCASTREGFSSYEQYFGPGTRLTVT.

This clonotype turned up a few times. The V call is TRBV20-1, the J call TRBJ1-5, with a tentative D call TRBD1 (5 bases). The V and J ends lost 0 bases and 1 base respectively, with 10 bases between them. This CDR3 spans 15 amino acids. The germline V gene encodes CDR1 DFQATT and CDR2 SNEGSKA (reference sequence). CDR3 bases: TGCAGTGCTAGAGAAGGCAGGGAGAGCAATCAGCCCCAGCATTTT. Its translation is CSAREGRESNQPQHF.

This clonotype was picked up a small number of times. Germline is not matched at one junction end, which may reflect a read error. The V gene is TRBV6-1, the J gene TRBJ2-1; 8 bases agree with TRBD1. Germline V gene lookup returns CDR1 MNHNS and CDR2 SASEGT. This CDR3 contains 15 residues. The CDR3 region is CASSRTGLFYDEQFF. CDR3 in DNA: TGTGCCAGCAGCAGGACAGGGCTATTCTACGATGAGCAGTTCTTC.

This clonotype was seen a handful of times. V usage is TRBV5-1 and J usage is TRBJ1-1, with 8 bases lining up with TRBD1. This CDR3 comprises 14 residues. V was clipped by 2 bases and J by 4 bases; unmatched bases: 4. CDR1 and CDR2 from the germline V gene are SGHRS and YFSETQ. CDR3: CASSFQTGATEAFF. The DNA of the CDR3 is TGCGCCAGCAGCTTTCAGACAGGGGCCACTGAAGCTTTCTTT.

This clonotype occurred a few times. V usage is TRBV30 and J usage is TRBJ1-5; maybe TRBD1 (6 bases). The V end lost 1 base, the J end lost 4 bases, and 8 bases lay between the germline ends. Germline values: CDR1 GTSNPN, CDR2 SVGIG (reference sequence). The CDR3 sequence is 13 residues long. CDR3 loop: CAWSEGGNQPQHF. CDR3 coding DNA: TGTGCCTGGAGTGAGGGGGGGAATCAGCCCCAGCATTTT.

There are a few counts of this clonotype. The chain has TRBV12-3 or TRBV12-4 and TRBJ2-3; maybe TRBD2 (5 bases). The CDR3 runs to 12 residues. V lost 5 bases and J 4 bases, leaving 7 bases between the germline ends. This CDR3 is CASSTSPDTQYF. The DNA for the CDR3 is TGTGCCAGCAGTACTAGTCCAGATACGCAGTATTTT.

This clonotype has just a few counts. The rearrangement joins TRBV7-2 to TRBJ2-5; no clear D gene. The germline CDR1 and CDR2 sequences are SGHTA and FQGNSA. Trimming stripped 1 base from V and 5 bases from J, with 11 bases between. The CDR3 has 14 residues. The CDR3 DNA sequence: TGTGCCAGCAGCTTAGGGGCTTTCGGGGAGACCCAGTACTTC. This sequence encodes CASSLGAFGETQYF.

This clonotype was seen many times. The chain is built from TRBV12-3 or TRBV12-4 and TRBJ1-5; TRBD1 matches at 10 bases. There are 16 residues in the CDR3. The V and J ends lost 3 bases and 4 bases, in that order; junction bases with no gene match: 6. The CDR3 sequence: CASSFSGGQGNQPQHF. In DNA form, the CDR3 reads TGTGCCAGCAGTTTCTCGGGGGGACAGGGGAATCAGCCCCAGCATTTT.

This clonotype was recorded only once. This chain connects TRBV7-2 to TRBJ2-7, with D hard to call. Germline-derived CDR1 and CDR2 are SGHTA and FQGNSA. Trimming pared 2 bases from V and 3 bases from J, leaving 8 bases between. The CDR3 spans 13 residues. The DNA for the CDR3 is TGTGCCAGCAGCTTAAGTCCAGTCTACGAGCAGTACGTC. Encoded protein: CASSLSPVYEQYV.

This clonotype has a count of ten or more. The chain employs TRBV3-1 and TRBJ2-1, with TRBD2 matching over 11 bases. Germline lookup yields CDR1 LGHDT and CDR2 YNNKEL (reference sequence). This CDR3 has 14 residues. With V trimmed by 6 bases and J by 10 bases, 8 bases remained unmatched. This CDR3 reads CASSVAGGPGEQFF. The CDR3 DNA reads as TGTGCCAGCAGTGTAGCGGGAGGGCCAGGGGAGCAGTTCTTC.

This clonotype has a handful of counts. The V gene is TRBV10-3, the J gene TRBJ1-6; D uncertain. V gave up 6 bases and J gave up 6 bases, with 6 bases separating them. Per the germline V gene, CDR1 is ENHRY and CDR2 is SYGVKD. The CDR3 sequence is 12 residues long. CDR3 in amino acids: CAISTANSPLHF. For the CDR3, the DNA is TGTGCCATCAGCACAGCTAATTCACCCCTCCACTTT.

To note about this clonotype: The germline gene is not matched at one end of the junction; a read error may be the cause. The chain employs TRBV12-3 or TRBV12-4 and TRBJ1-5; D call uncertain. The CDR3 consists of 13 residues. The chain's CDR3 is CACSLFDNQPQHF. In DNA form, the CDR3 reads TGTGCCTGCAGTTTATTTGACAATCAGCCCCAGCATTTT.

The J gene is TRBJ2-3, the V gene TRBV19; TRBD1 is a possible D gene (5 bases). From germline, CDR1 is LNHDA and CDR2 SQIVND (reference sequence). Trimming cost V 3 bases and J 1 base, with 8 bases left between them. The CDR3 sequence is 14 residues long. CDR3 region: CASSIDSRTDTQYF. In nucleotides, the CDR3 is TGTGCCAGTAGTATTGACAGCCGCACAGATACGCAGTATTTT.

This clonotype was seen many times. The chain couples TRBV28 to TRBJ2-1, with D perhaps TRBD2 (6 bases). The CDR3 loop spans 15 amino acids. Germline V CDR1 and CDR2: MDHEN, SYDVKM. The V and J ends lost 2 bases and 1 base respectively, with 9 bases between them. The CDR3 protein is CASSLHGGSYNEQFF. In DNA form, the CDR3 reads TGTGCCAGCAGTTTACATGGGGGGTCCTACAATGAGCAGTTCTTC.